Listed here are 17 T cell receptor beta chains from one sample, sequenced in a study of blood T cell repertoires in COVID-19. Generated by immunoSEQ multiplex PCR, the TCRdb table keeps only in-frame clones and is missing some. The profile shows about 86,000 clones, approximately 88% of them singletons. Sample: peripheral blood. These receptors were collected from an elderly woman with active or convalescent COVID-19.

V gene TRBV28 combines with J gene TRBJ2-5; a possible D gene is TRBD1 (7 bases). CDR1 MDHEN and CDR2 SYDVKM come from the germline V gene. The CDR3 length is 13 residues. V lost 6 bases, J lost 5 bases, and 13 bases lay in between. This CDR3 is CASRSGGRETQYF. CDR3 coding DNA: TGTGCCAGCAGATCAGGGGGGAGGGAGACCCAGTACTTC.

The chain has TRBV19 and TRBJ2-1; 8 nucleotides match TRBD1. Germline V gene lookup returns CDR1 LNHDA and CDR2 SQIVND (reference sequence). This CDR3 has 15 amino acids. The V segment lost 8 bases and the J segment 4 bases; nucleotides outside the gene matches: 10. CDR3: CASQRSGGRYNEQFF. In DNA form, the CDR3 reads TGTGCCAGTCAGAGGTCAGGGGGCCGATACAATGAGCAGTTCTTC.

This clone appeared a few times. The chain couples TRBV7-3 to TRBJ2-3, with D maybe TRBD2 (6 bases). V was trimmed by 2 bases and J by 2 bases, leaving 11 bases between them. The CDR3 loop spans 15 amino acids. The germline CDR1 and CDR2 sequences are SGHTA and FQGTGA. The CDR3 loop reads CASSLWAGYTDTQYF. CDR3 nucleotides: TGTGCCAGCAGCTTATGGGCGGGATACACAGATACGCAGTATTTT.

This chain uses TRBV28 with TRBJ1-2; D may be TRBD1 (6 bases). CDR3 length: 15 residues. V was cut by 2 bases and J by 2 bases, with 12 bases left in between. CDR1 is MDHEN, CDR2 SYDVKM, per germline. CDR3 protein: CASSLAAGENYGYTF. The CDR3 bases are TGTGCCAGCAGTTTAGCCGCAGGGGAAAACTATGGCTACACCTTC.

V gene TRBV3-1 (or the pseudogene TRBV3-2) combines with J gene TRBJ1-2; D unclear. Trimming removed 2 bases at V and 2 bases at J, with 21 bases between. This CDR3 has 18 amino acids. The germline gives CDR1 LGHDT, CDR2 YNNKEL (reference sequence). CDR3 protein: CASSQTPRDLRRNYGYTF. CDR3 sequence (DNA): TGTGCCAGCAGCCAAACCCCTCGGGATCTTAGGAGGAACTATGGCTACACCTTC.

This clone was seen a single time. The chain recombines TRBV5-4 with TRBJ1-6, with 12 nucleotides matching TRBD1. Looked up from germline, CDR1 is SGHNT and CDR2 is YYREEE (reference sequence). Unmatched junction bases numbered 12, after V lost 5 bases and J lost 6 bases. The length of the CDR3 is 18 residues. The CDR3 DNA sequence: TGTGCCAGCAGATTTGGGTCGGGACAGGGGGCAGTTAATTCACCCCTCCACTTT. Translation: CASRFGSGQGAVNSPLHF. The whole variable domain, remainder taken from reference TRBV5-4 and TRBJ1-6, is ETGVTQSPTHLIKTRGQQVTLRCSSQSGHNTVSWYQQALGQGPQFIFQYYREEENGRGNFPPRFSGLQFPNYSSELNVNALELDDSALYLCASRFGSGQGAVNSPLHFGNGTRLTVT.

The rearrangement joins TRBV2 to TRBJ2-2; tentative D call: TRBD1 (5 bases). V lost 5 bases, J lost 4 bases, and 11 bases lay in between. CDR1 and CDR2 (germline): SNHLY, FYNNEI. The CDR3 runs to 14 residues. The CDR3, as DNA: TGTGCCAGCAGTATAGACAGTTCCACCGGGGAGCTGTTTTTT. This encodes CASSIDSSTGELFF.

The rearrangement uses TRBV7-8 and TRBJ1-5, with 9 bases that match TRBD1. CDR1 and CDR2 (germline): SGHVS, FQNEAQ. The CDR3 loop spans 16 amino acids. The junction had 8 bases not matched to a gene; V was cut back by 5 bases and J by 3 bases. The CDR3 sequence is CASSEQGALSNQPQHF. The CDR3 bases are TGTGCCAGCAGCGAACAGGGGGCACTTTCCAATCAGCCCCAGCATTTT.

This chain uses TRBV5-1 with TRBJ2-5; D is unresolved. Germline lookup yields CDR1 SGHRS and CDR2 YFSETQ. V lost 4 bases and J lost 0, with 16 bases in between. The CDR3 has 16 amino acids. CDR3 region: CASSVSGLSYQETQYF. As DNA, the CDR3 is TGCGCCAGCAGCGTATCCGGTTTAAGCTACCAAGAGACCCAGTACTTC.

CDR3 region: CASSQRRTSGLYNEQFF. CDR3 coding DNA: TGCGCCAGCAGCCAAAGACGGACTAGCGGCCTCTACAATGAGCAGTTCTTC. The chain couples TRBV5-1 to TRBJ2-1; 10 bases match TRBD2. The V and J ends lost 4 bases and 3 bases, in that order; junction bases with no gene match: 10. The germline gives CDR1 SGHRS, CDR2 YFSETQ. CDR3 length: 17 amino acids.

This clone has just a few counts. This CDR3 is CASSMSGGGHGTLHF. In nucleotides, the CDR3 is TGTGCCAGTAGTATGTCAGGGGGCGGTCACGGCACCCTCCACTTT. The chain is built from TRBV19 and TRBJ1-6; 8 bases match TRBD1. This CDR3 is 15 amino acids long. Trimming took 3 bases from V and 14 from J; bases not matched to a gene: 12. Germline V gene sequence: CDR1 LNHDA, CDR2 SQIVND (reference sequence).

V is TRBV6-1 and J is TRBJ1-3; tentative D call: TRBD1 (5 bases). The germline V gene has CDR1 MNHNS and CDR2 SASEGT. CDR3 size: 12 residues. Trimming pared 10 bases from V and 3 bases from J, leaving 10 bases between. CDR3 nucleotides: TGTGCCATCAGGGCGGGTGGAAACACCATATATTTT. Its translation: CAIRAGGNTIYF.

The chain joins TRBV6-5 to TRBJ1-6; 9 nucleotides line up with TRBD1. Germline V gene lookup returns CDR1 MNHEY and CDR2 SVGAGI. The V segment lost 7 bases and the J segment 8 bases; nucleotides outside the gene matches: 6. The CDR3 runs to 14 residues. CDR3 region: CASTEWDRDSPLHF. In nucleotides, the CDR3 is TGTGCCAGCACCGAGTGGGACAGGGATTCACCCCTCCACTTT.

The genes are TRBV18 and TRBJ2-6, with D unresolved. In germline, CDR1 is KGHSH, CDR2 LQKENI. This CDR3 has 15 residues. Trimming cost V 2 bases and J 0 bases, with 5 bases left between them. CDR3 in DNA: TGTGCCAGCTCACCATCAATCTCTGGGGCCAACGTCCTGACTTTC. This codes for CASSPSISGANVLTF.

This clone has more than one count but fewer than ten. The chain couples TRBV2 to TRBJ2-2, with 7 bases that match TRBD1. Germline V gene lookup returns CDR1 SNHLY and CDR2 FYNNEI. The CDR3 contains 14 residues. CDR3 sequence: CVSTDRTNTGELFF. The CDR3, as DNA: TGTGTCTCGACGGACAGGACGAACACCGGGGAGCTGTTTTTT.

This chain joins TRBV19 and TRBJ1-1, with unresolved D. In germline, CDR1 is LNHDA, CDR2 SQIVND (reference sequence). The germline V and J ends were trimmed by 5 bases and 1 base, with 11 bases remaining between them. The CDR3 contains 14 residues. In DNA form, the CDR3 reads TGTGCCAGTAGTGCCTGGGCGCAGAACACTGAAGCTTTCTTT. As protein: CASSAWAQNTEAFF.

The V call is TRBV6-1, the J call TRBJ1-5, with D possibly TRBD1 on 5 matching bases. V shed 4 bases and J shed 1 base, with 14 bases lying between them. The germline gives CDR1 MNHNS, CDR2 SASEGT. The CDR3 totals 16 residues. The CDR3 loop is CASSGWGLKSNQPQHF. The CDR3 coding sequence is TGTGCCAGCAGTGGGTGGGGCCTGAAGAGCAATCAGCCCCAGCATTTT.